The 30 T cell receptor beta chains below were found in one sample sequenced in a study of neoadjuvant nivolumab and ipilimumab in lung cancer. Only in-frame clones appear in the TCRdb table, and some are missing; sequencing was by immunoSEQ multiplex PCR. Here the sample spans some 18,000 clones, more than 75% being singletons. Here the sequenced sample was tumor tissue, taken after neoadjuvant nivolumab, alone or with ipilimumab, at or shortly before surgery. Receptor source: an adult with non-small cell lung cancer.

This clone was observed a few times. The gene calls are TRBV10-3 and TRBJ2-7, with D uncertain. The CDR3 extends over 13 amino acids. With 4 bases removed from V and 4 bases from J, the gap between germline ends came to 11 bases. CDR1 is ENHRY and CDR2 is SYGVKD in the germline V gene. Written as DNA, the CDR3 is TGTGCCATCAGTGGCAGCGCCATTTACGAGCAGTACTTC. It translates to CAISGSAIYEQYF.

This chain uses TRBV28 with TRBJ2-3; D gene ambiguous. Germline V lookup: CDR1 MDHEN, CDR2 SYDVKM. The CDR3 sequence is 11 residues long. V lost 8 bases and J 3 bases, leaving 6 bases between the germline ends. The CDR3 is CASQWTDTQYF. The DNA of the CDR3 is TGTGCCAGCCAATGGACAGATACGCAGTATTTT.

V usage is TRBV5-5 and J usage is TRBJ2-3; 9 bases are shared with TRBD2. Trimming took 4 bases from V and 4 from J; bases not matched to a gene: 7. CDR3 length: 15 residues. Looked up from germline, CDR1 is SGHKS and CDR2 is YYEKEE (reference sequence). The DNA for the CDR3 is TGTGCCAGCAGCCCCGGAGTAGCGGGAGCAGATACGCAGTATTTT. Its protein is CASSPGVAGADTQYF.

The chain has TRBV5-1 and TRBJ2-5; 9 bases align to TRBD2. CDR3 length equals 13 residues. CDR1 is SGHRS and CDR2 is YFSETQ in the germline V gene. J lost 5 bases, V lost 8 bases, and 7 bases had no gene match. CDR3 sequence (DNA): TGCGCCAGTCAACGCGGGAGGGGTGAGACCCAGTACTTC. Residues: CASQRGRGETQYF.

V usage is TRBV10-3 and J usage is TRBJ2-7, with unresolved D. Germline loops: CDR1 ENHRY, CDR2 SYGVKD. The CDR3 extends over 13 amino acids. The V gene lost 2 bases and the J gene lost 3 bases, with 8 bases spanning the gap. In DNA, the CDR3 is TGTGCCATCAGTGAGCCCCTGTTCTACGAGCAGTACTTC. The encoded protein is CAISEPLFYEQYF.

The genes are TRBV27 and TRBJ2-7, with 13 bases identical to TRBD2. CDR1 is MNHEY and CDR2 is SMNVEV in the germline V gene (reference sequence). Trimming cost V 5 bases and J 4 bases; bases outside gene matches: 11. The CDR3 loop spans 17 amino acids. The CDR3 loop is CASSLLAGGPPFYEQYF. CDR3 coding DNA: TGTGCCAGCAGTCTACTAGCGGGAGGGCCTCCTTTTTACGAGCAGTACTTC.

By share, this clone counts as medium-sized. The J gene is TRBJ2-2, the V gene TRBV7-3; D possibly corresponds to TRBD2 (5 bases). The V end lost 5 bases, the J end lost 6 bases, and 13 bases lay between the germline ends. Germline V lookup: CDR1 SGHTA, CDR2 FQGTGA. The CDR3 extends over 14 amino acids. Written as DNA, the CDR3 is TGTGCCAGCAGCCAACTAGGACGGGCCGGGGAGCTGTTTTTT. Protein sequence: CASSQLGRAGELFF.

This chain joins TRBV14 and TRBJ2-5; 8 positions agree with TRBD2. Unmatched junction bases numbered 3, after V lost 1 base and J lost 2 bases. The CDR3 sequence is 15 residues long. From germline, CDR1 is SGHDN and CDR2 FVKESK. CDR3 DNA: TGTGCCAGCAGCCAAGGTAGCGGGATTCAAGAGACCCAGTACTTC. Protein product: CASSQGSGIQETQYF.

CDR3 residues: CASRRDRAGQPQHF. CDR3 nucleotide sequence: TGTGCCAGCCGCCGGGACAGGGCCGGGCAGCCCCAGCATTTT. The chain has TRBV19 and TRBJ1-5, with 9 bases aligning to TRBD1. The CDR3 covers 14 residues. CDR1 is LNHDA and CDR2 is SQIVND in the germline V gene (reference sequence). Trimming took 9 bases from V and 7 from J; bases not matched to a gene: 10. Using reference TRBV19 and TRBJ1-5 for the parts outside the CDR3, the full variable domain is DGGITQSPKYLFRKEGQNVTLSCEQNLNHDAMYWYRQDPGQGLRLIYYSQIVNDFQKGDIAEGYSVSREKKESFPLTVTSAQKNPTAFYLCASRRDRAGQPQHFGDGTRLSIL.

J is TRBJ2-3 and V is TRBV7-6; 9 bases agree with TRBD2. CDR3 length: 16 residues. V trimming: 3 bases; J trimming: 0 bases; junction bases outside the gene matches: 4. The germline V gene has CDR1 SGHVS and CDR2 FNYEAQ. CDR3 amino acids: CASSLVTSGSTDTQYF. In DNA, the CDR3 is TGTGCCAGCAGCTTGGTGACTAGCGGAAGCACAGATACGCAGTATTTT.

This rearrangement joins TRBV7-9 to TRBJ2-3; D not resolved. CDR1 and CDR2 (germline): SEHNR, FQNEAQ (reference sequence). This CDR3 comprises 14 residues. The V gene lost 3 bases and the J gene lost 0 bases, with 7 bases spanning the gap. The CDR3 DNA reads TGTGCCAGCAGCTTGGGTAGAAGCACAGATACGCAGTATTTT. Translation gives CASSLGRSTDTQYF. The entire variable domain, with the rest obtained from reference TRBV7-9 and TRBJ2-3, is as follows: DTGVSQNPRHKITKRGQNVTFRCDPISEHNRLYWYRQTLGQGPEFLTYFQNEAQLEKSRLLSDRFSAERPKGSFSTLEIQRTEQGDSAMYLCASSLGRSTDTQYFGPGTRLTVL.

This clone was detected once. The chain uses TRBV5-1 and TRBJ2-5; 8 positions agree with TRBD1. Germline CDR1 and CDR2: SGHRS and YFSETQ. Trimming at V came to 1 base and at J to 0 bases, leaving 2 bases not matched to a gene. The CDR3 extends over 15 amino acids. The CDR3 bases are TGCGCCAGCAGCTTGACAGGGGGGTACCAAGAGACCCAGTACTTC. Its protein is CASSLTGGYQETQYF.

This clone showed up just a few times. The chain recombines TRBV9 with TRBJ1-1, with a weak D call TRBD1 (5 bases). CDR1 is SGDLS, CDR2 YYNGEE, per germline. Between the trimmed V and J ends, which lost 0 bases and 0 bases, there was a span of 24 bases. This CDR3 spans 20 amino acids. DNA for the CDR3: TGTGCCAGCAGCGTAGTAGTGGGCAACATTGTGGGGCCCTTGAACACTGAAGCTTTCTTT. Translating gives CASSVVVGNIVGPLNTEAFF.

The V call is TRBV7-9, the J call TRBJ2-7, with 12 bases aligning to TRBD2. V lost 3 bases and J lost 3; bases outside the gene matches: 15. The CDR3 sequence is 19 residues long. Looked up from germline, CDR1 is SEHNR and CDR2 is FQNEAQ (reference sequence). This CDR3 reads CASSLGGLAGFHVHYEQYF. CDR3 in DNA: TGTGCCAGCAGCTTGGGCGGACTAGCGGGATTTCACGTCCACTACGAGCAGTACTTC.

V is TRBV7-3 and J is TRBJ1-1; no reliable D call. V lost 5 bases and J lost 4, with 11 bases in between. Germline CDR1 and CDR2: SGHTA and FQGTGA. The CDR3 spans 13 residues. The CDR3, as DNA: TGTGCCAGCAGCGCACAGCGGGGCACTGAAGCTTTCTTT. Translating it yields CASSAQRGTEAFF.

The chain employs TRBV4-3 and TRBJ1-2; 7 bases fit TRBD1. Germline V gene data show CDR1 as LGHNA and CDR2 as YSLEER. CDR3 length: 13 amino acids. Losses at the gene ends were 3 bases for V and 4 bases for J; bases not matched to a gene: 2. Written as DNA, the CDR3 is TGCGCCAGCAGCCAGGGACAGCTCTATGGCTACACCTTC. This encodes CASSQGQLYGYTF.

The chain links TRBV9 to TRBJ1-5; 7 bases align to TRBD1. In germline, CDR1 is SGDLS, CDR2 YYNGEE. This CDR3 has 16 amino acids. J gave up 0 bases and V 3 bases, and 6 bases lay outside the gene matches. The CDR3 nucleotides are TGTGCCAGCAGCGAGGGGGACAGCTATAGCAATCAGCCCCAGCATTTT. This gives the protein CASSEGDSYSNQPQHF.

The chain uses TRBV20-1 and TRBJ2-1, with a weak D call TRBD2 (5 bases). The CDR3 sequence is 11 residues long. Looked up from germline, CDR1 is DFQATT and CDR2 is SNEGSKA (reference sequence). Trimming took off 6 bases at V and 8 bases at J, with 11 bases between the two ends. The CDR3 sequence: CSAQPEDEQFF. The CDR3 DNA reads TGCAGTGCCCAACCGGAGGATGAGCAGTTCTTC.

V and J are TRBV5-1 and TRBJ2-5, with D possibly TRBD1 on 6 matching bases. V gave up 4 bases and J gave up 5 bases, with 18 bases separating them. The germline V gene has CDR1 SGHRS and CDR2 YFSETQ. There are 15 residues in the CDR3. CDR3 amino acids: CASSQITGPRETQYF. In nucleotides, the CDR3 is TGCGCCAGCAGCCAGATAACAGGGCCTCGGGAGACCCAGTACTTC.

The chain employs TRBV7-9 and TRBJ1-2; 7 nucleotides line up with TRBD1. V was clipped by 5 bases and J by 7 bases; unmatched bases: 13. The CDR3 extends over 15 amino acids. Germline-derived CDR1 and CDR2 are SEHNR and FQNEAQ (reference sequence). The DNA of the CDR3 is TGTGCCAGCAGCCGCTGGACAGGCGAGCTGGGTGGCTACACCTTC. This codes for CASSRWTGELGGYTF.

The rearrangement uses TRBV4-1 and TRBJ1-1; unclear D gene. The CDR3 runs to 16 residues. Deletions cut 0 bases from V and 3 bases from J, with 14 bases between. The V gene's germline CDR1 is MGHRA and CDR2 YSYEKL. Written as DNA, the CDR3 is TGCGCCAGCAGCCAAGATCAGCCGGATGGGGACACTGAAGCTTTCTTT. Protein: CASSQDQPDGDTEAFF.

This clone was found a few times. The chain's CDR3 is CASSPQNNYEQYF. The CDR3 coding sequence is TGTGCCAGCAGTCCTCAGAACAACTACGAGCAGTACTTC. The V call is TRBV28, the J call TRBJ2-7; unclear D gene. In germline, CDR1 is MDHEN, CDR2 SYDVKM. V gave up 5 bases and J gave up 3 bases, with 11 bases separating them. The CDR3 runs to 13 residues.

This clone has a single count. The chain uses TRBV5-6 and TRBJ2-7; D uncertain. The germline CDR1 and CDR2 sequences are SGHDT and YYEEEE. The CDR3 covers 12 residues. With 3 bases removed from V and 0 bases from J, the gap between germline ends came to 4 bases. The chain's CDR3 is CASSWSSYEQYF. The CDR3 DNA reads TGTGCCAGCAGCTGGAGCTCCTACGAGCAGTACTTC.

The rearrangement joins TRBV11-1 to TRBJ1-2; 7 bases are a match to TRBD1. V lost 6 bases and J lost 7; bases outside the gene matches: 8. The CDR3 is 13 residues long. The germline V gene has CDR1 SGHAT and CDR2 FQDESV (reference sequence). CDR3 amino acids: CASRRGQAGGYTF. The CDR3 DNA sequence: TGTGCCAGCAGGCGTGGACAGGCTGGTGGCTACACCTTC.

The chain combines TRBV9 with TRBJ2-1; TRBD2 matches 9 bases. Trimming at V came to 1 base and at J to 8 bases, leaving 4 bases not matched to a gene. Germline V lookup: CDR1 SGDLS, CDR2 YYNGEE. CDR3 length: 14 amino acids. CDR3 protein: CASSVLGGGDEQFF. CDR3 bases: TGTGCCAGCAGCGTATTGGGCGGGGGGGATGAGCAGTTCTTC.

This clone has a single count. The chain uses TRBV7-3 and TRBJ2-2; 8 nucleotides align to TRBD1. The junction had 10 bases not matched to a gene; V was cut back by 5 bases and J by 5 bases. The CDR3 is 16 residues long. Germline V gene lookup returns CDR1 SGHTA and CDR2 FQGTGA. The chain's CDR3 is CASSVRGQVMTGELFF. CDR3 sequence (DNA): TGTGCCAGCAGCGTCCGGGGACAGGTGATGACCGGGGAGCTGTTTTTT.

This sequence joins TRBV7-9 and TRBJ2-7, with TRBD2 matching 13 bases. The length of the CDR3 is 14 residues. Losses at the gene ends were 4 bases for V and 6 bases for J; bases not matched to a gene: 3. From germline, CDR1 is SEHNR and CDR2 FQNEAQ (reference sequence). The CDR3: CASSSGLAGREQYF. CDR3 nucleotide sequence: TGTGCCAGCAGCTCGGGACTAGCGGGGCGCGAGCAGTACTTC.

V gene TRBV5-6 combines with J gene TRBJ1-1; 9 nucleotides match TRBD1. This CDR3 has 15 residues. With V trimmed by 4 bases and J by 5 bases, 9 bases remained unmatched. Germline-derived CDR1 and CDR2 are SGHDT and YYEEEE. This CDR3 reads CASSGYRGLRTEAFF. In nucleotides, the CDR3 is TGTGCCAGCAGCGGCTACAGGGGGCTTAGGACTGAAGCTTTCTTT. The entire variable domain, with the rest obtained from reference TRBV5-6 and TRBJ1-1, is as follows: DAGVTQSPTHLIKTRGQQVTLRCSPKSGHDTVSWYQQALGQGPQFIFQYYEEEERQRGNFPDRFSGHQFPNYSSELNVNALLLGDSALYLCASSGYRGLRTEAFFGQGTRLTVV.

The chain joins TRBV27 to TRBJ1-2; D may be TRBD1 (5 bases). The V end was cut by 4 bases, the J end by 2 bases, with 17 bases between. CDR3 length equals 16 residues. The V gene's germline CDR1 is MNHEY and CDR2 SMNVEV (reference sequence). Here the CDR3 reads CASSSRGQDRNYGYTF. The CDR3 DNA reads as TGTGCCAGCAGTTCGAGGGGTCAAGACAGAAACTATGGCTACACCTTC.

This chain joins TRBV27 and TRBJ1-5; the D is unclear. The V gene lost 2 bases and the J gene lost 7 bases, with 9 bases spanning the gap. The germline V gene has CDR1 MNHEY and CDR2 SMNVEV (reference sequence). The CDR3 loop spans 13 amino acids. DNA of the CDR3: TGTGCCAGCAGTTTAGCGGGTGGCCAGCCCCAGCATTTT. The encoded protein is CASSLAGGQPQHF.